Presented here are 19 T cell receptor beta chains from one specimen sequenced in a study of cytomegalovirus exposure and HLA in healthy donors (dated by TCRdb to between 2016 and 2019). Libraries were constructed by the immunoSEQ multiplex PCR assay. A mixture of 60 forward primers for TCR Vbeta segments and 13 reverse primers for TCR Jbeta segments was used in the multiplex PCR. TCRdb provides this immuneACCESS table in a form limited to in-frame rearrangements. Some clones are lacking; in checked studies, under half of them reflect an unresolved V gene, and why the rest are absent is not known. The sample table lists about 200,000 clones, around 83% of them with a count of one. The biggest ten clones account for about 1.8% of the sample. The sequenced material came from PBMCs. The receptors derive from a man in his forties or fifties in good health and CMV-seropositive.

CDR3 in amino acids: CASTAREAMYEQYF. The CDR3 DNA reads as TGTGCCAGCACGGCCCGGGAGGCAATGTACGAGCAGTACTTC. This chain uses TRBV6-6 with TRBJ2-7; 7 bases match TRBD2. Germline loops: CDR1 MNHNY, CDR2 SVGAGI (reference sequence). Losses at the gene ends were 7 bases for V and 4 bases for J; bases not matched to a gene: 10. The CDR3 has 14 amino acids.

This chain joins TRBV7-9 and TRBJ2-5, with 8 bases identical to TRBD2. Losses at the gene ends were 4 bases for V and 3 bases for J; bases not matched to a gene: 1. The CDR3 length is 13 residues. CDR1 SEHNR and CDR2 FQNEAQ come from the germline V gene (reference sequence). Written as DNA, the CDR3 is TGTGCCAGCAGCTCAGCGGGAGAAGAGACCCAGTACTTC. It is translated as CASSSAGEETQYF.

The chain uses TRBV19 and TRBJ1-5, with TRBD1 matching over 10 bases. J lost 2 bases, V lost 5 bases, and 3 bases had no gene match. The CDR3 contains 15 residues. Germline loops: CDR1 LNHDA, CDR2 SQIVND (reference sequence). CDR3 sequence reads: CASSFGTGGNQPQHF. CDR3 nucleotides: TGTGCCAGTAGTTTCGGGACAGGGGGCAATCAGCCCCAGCATTTT.

The CDR3 sequence is CASSRTGGKEKLFF. In DNA, the CDR3 is TGTGCCAGCAGCCGAACAGGGGGCAAAGAAAAACTGTTTTTT. The chain carries TRBV7-9 and TRBJ1-4; the match to TRBD1 covers 9 bases. The V segment lost 5 bases and the J segment 8 bases; nucleotides outside the gene matches: 6. Germline CDR1 SEHNR, CDR2 FQNEAQ (reference sequence). This CDR3 has 14 amino acids.

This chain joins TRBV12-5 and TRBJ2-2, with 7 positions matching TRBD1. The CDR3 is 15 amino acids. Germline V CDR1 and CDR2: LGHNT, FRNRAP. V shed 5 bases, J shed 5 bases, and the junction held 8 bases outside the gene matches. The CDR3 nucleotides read TGTGCTAGTGGTCCCCGACAGGGTAGTACCGGGGAGCTGTTTTTT. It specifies CASGPRQGSTGELFF.

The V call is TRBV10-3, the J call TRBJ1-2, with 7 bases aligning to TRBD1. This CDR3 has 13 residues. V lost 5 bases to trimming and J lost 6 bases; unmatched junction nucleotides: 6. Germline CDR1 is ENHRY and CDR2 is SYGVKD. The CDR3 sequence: CAISFDRANGYTF. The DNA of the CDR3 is TGTGCCATCAGTTTTGACAGGGCGAATGGCTACACCTTC.

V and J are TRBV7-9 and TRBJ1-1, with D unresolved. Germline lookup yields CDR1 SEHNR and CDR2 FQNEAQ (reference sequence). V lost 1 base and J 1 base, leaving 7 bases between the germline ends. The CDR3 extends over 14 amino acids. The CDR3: CASSLVQTNTEAFF. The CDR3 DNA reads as TGTGCCAGCAGCTTAGTACAAACGAACACTGAAGCTTTCTTT.

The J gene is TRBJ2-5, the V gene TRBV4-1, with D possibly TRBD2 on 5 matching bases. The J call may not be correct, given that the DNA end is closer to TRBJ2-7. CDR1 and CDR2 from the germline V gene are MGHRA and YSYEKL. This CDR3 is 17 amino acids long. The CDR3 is CASSQDRGRRAPNEQYF. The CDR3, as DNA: TGCGCCAGCAGCCAAGACCGTGGAAGGCGGGCCCCCAACGAGCAGTACTTC.

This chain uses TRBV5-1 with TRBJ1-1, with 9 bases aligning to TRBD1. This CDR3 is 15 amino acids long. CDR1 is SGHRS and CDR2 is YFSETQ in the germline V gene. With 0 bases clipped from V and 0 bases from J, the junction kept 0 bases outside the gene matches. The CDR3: CASSLGTGVNTEAFF. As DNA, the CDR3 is TGCGCCAGCAGCTTGGGGACAGGGGTGAACACTGAAGCTTTCTTT.

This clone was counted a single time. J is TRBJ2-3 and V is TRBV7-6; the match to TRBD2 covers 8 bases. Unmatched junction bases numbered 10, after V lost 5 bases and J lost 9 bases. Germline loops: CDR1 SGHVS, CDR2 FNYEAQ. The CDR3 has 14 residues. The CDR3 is CASSPPGTRRTQYF. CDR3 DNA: TGTGCCAGCAGCCCCCCCGGGACTAGACGCACGCAGTATTTT.

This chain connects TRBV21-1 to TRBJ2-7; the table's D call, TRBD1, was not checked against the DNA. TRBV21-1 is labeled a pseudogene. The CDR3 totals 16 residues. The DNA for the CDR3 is TGTGCCAGCAGCATTACAGGGTTCTTTCCGACAGACGAGCAGTACTTC. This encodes CASSITGFFPTDEQYF.

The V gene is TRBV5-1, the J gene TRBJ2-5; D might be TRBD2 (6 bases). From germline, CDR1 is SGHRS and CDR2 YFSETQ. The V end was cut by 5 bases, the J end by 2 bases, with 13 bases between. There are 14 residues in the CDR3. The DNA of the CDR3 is TGCGCCAGCAGGGTGGCGGGAACTCAAGAGACCCAGTACTTC. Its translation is CASRVAGTQETQYF.

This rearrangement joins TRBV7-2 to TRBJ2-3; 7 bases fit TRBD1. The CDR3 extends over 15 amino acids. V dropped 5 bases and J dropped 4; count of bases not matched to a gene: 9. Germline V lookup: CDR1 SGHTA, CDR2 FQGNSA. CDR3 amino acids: CASSPWTGRSDTQYF. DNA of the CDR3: TGTGCCAGCAGCCCTTGGACAGGCCGCTCAGATACGCAGTATTTT.

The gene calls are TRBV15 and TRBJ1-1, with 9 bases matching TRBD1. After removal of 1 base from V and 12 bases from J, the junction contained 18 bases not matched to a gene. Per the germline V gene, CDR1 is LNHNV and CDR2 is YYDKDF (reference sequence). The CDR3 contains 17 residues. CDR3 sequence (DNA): TGTGCCACCAGCAGAGGCCCTGGGGGGGAACAGGGGGCATTGACTTTCTTT. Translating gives CATSRGPGGEQGALTFF.

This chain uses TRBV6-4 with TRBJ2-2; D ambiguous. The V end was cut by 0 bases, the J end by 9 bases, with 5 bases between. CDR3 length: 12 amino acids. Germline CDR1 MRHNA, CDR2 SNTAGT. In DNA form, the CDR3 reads TGTGCCAGCAGTGACTCGAGCCGGGAGCTGTTTTTT. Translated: CASSDSSRELFF.

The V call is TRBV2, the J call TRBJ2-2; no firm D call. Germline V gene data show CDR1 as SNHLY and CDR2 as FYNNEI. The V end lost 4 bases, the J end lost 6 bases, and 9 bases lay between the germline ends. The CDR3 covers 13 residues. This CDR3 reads CASSGGPAGELFF. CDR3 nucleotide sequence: TGTGCCAGCAGTGGAGGCCCGGCCGGGGAGCTGTTTTTT.

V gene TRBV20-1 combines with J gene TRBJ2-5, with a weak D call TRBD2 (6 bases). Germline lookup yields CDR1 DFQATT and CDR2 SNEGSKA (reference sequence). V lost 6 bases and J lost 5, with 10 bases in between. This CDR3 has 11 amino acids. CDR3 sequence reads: CSAQRAETQYF. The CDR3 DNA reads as TGCAGTGCACAGCGGGCGGAGACCCAGTACTTC.

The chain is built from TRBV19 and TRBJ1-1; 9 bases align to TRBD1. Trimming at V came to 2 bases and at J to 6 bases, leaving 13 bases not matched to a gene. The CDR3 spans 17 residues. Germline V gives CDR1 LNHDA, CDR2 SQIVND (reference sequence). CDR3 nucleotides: TGTGCCAGTAGTATAACCCTCCTACAGGGGGCCGGCGCTGAAGCTTTCTTT. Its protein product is CASSITLLQGAGAEAFF.

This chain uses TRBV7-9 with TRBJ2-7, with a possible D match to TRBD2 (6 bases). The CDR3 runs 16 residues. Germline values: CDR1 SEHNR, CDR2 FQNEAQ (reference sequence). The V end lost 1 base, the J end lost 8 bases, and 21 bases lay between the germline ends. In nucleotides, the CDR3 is TGTGCCAGCAGCTTAGTCGGGGGAGAGGGCGGTAACAAGCAGTACTTC. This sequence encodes CASSLVGGEGGNKQYF.